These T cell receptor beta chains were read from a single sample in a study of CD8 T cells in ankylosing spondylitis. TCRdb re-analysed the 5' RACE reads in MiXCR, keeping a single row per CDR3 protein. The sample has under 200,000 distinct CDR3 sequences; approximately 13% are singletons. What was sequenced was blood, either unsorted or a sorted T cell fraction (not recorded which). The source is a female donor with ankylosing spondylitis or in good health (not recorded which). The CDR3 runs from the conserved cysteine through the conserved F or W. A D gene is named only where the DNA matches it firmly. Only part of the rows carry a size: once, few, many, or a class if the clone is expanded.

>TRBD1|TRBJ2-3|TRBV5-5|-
TGTGCCAGTGTAAAAGGACAGGGGGACGCAGATACGCAGTATTTT
CASVKGQGDADTQYF
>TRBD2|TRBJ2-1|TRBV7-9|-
TGTGCCAGCAGCTTAGGCGGGGGGCATGAGCAGTTCTTC
CASSLGGGHEQFF
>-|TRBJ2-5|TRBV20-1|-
TGCAGTGCTATAGCTTCCGAACAAGAGACCCAGTACTTC
CSAIASEQETQYF
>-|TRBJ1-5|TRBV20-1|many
TGCAGTGCTAGAGGGGAGGGGGGCGGCAATCAGCCCCAGCATTTT
CSARGEGGGNQPQHF
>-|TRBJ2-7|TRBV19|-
TGTGCCAGTAGTATAAGCGGGCCCTCCTACGAGCAGTACTTC
CASSISGPSYEQYF
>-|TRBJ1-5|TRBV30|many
TGTGCCTGGAGCGTTCGGGGGGTTGGGAGTCAGCCCCAGCATTTT
CAWSVRGVGSQPQHF
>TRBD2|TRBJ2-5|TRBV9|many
TGTGCCAGCAGCGTTGGTCTAGCGGGGGGTTCTACCCAGTACTTC
CASSVGLAGGSTQYF
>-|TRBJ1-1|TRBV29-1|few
TGCAGCATGTTTGGCCTTCCGGGCACTGAAGCTTTCTTT
CSMFGLPGTEAFF
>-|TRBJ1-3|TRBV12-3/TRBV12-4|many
TGTGCCAGCAACCGCGGATTAGGTGGAAACACCATATATTTT
CASNRGLGGNTIYF
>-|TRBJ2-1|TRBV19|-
TGTGCCAGTAGAGCCGACAGGAGCTCCTACAATGAGCAGTTCTTC
CASRADRSSYNEQFF
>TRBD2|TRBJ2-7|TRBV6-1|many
TGTGCCAGCAGTCCCGGGCTACTAGCGGGAGTACTCCTTACCTACGAGCAGTACTTC
CASSPGLLAGVLLTYEQYF
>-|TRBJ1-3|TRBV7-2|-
TGTGCCAGCAGCTACCAGGGCGGAAACACCATATATTTT
CASSYQGGNTIYF
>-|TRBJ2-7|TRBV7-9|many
TGTGCCAGCAGCTCCCCGGCGGAGCAGTACTTC
CASSSPAEQYF
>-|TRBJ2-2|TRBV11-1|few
TGTGCCAGCAGCGATAACAGGGTCGTAGGCGGGGAGCTGTTTTTT
CASSDNRVVGGELFF
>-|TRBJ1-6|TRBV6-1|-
TGTGCCAGCAGTGCGGACGCAAATTCACCCCTCCACTTT
CASSADANSPLHF
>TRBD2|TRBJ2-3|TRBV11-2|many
TGTGCCAGCAGCTCGTCAACTGTGGGACTAGCGGGACGAGCAGATACGCAGTATTTT
CASSSSTVGLAGRADTQYF
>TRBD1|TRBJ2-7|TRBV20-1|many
TGCAGTGCTAGAGATCCCGACAGGGTCTACGAGCAGTACTTC
CSARDPDRVYEQYF